The sequence of this T cell receptor beta chain was determined in a study of CD8 T cells in ankylosing spondylitis. TCRdb passed the 5' RACE reads through MiXCR, listing each CDR3 protein once. The sample consists of a few hundred thousand distinct CDR3 sequences, 20% to 25% of them appearing once. Whole-study results and caveats: Characteristic, it appeared, of ankylosing spondylitis blood was a TCR beta motif of several highly homologous variants.

This clonotype has only a few counts. Its antigen is unidentified. Germline CDR1 reads LNHDA; CDR2 reads SQIVND (reference sequence). The germline V and J ends were trimmed by 3 bases and 4 bases, with 7 bases remaining between them. The CDR3 runs to 13 residues. The origin of this receptor is a male donor with ankylosing spondylitis. Sequencing input: blood, either unsorted or a sorted T cell fraction (not recorded which). This chain joins TRBV19 and TRBJ2-1, with D perhaps being TRBD1 or TRBD2 (5 bases each). This CDR3 is CASSMRGYNEQFF. The CDR3 region has the DNA TGTGCCAGTAGTATGAGGGGATACAATGAGCAGTTCTTC.